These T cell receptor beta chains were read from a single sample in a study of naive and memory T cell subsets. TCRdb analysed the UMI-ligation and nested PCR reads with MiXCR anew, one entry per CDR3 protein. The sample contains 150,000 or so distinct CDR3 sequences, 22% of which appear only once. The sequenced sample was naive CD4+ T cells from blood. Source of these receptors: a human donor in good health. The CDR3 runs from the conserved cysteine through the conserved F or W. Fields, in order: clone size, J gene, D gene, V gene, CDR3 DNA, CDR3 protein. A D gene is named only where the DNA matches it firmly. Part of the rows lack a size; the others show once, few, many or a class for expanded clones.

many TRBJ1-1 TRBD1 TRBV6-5 TGTGCCAGCAACTACAGGGGTCAGGGCACTGAAGCTTTCTTT CASNYRGQGTEAFF
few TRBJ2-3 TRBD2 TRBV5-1 TGCGCCAGCAGCCCAACCGGGACTAGCGGGACTGGCACAGATACGCAGTATTTT CASSPTGTSGTGTDTQYF
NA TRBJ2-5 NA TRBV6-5 TGTGCCAGCAGTACCCCCTCACCCGGGGACTTGCAGACCCAGTACTTC CASSTPSPGDLQTQYF
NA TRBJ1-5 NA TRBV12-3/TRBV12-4 TGTGCCAGCAGTTCCCAATTCACGGGGCAGCCCCAGCATTTT CASSSQFTGQPQHF
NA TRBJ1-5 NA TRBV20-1 TGCAGTGCTAGAGCGTTCAGTCAGCCCCAGCATTTT CSARAFSQPQHF
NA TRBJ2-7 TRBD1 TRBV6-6 TGTGCCAGCCGAAAAACCGGGACAGGGGGCCCTGCCGAGCAGTACTTC CASRKTGTGGPAEQYF
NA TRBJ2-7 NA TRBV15 TGTGCCACCAGCAGAGCCCCCATGAGCTCCTACGAGCAGTACTTC CATSRAPMSSYEQYF
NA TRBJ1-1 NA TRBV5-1 TGCGCCAGCAACCTTCTGACTTCGTTTGACACTGAAGCTTTCTTT CASNLLTSFDTEAFF
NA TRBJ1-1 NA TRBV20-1 TGCAGTGCTTGGTGGCGAGGGAACACTGAAGCTTTCTTT CSAWWRGNTEAFF
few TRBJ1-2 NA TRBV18 TGTGCCAGCTCTCCATTCTCAGGGAAAGTTGAAGATGGCTACACCTTC CASSPFSGKVEDGYTF
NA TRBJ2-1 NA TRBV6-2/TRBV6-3 TGTGCCAGCAGTTACGCTCCTTACTACAATGAGCAGTTCTTC CASSYAPYYNEQFF
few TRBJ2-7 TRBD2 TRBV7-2 TGTGCCAGCAGCGCCCGGCCCTCTCTAGCGGGAGGCTCCTACGAGCAGTACTTC CASSARPSLAGGSYEQYF
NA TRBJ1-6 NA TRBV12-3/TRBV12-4 TGTGCCAGCAGTTTACTGGCAGGCCGGAATTCACCCCTCCACTTT CASSLLAGRNSPLHF
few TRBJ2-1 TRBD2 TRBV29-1 TGCAGCGTTGAAGGTAGCGGGAGCTACAATGAGCAGTTCTTC CSVEGSGSYNEQFF
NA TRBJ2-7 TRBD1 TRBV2 TGTGCCAGTAAGGGGACAGTCTCCTACGAGCAGTACTTC CASKGTVSYEQYF
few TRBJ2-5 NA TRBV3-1 TGTGCCAGCAGCCAACGGGGGACTGGGGAGACCCAGTACTTC CASSQRGTGETQYF
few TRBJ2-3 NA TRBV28 TGTGCCAGCAGTGGGACCGGGGACCCTACAGATACGCAGTATTTT CASSGTGDPTDTQYF
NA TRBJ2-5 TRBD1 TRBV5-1 TGCGCCAGCAGCTTGGACAGGGGTTATGAGACCCAGTACTTC CASSLDRGYETQYF
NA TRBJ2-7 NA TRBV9 TGTGCCAGCAGCGTAGGAGGAGTATACGAGCAGTACTTC CASSVGGVYEQYF
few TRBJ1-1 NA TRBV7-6 TGTGCCAGCAGCTTAGGAGGGGGGATAATGAACACTGAAGCTTTCTTT CASSLGGGIMNTEAFF